This T cell receptor beta chain derives from a study of monozygotic twins with inflammatory bowel disease. As for this clonotype: Its antigen is as yet unknown.

This CDR3 spans 14 amino acids. Looked up from germline, CDR1 is LGHNA and CDR2 is YNFKEQ. Whole blood supplied total RNA, and T cells were not sorted. Each CDR3 protein gets one entry in TCRdb, which reprocessed the 5' RACE reads and gives no DNA. Recorded for this sample: some 400,000 distinct CDR3 sequences. Study observations and caveats: Versus healthy twins, IBD patients showed fewer clonotypes shared with others, especially with disease activity.

The receptor was derived from a human donor with ulcerative colitis or Crohn's disease, or a healthy co-twin of an affected twin (not recorded which). Sequencing was performed on blood. The J gene is TRBJ1-4, the V gene TRBV4-2; TCRdb proposes TRBD1, but this gene call is untestable without DNA. The CDR3 loop reads CASSQGDRNEKLFF.